This TCR beta chain is drawn from a study of cytomegalovirus exposure and HLA in healthy donors. Study-wide findings and caveats: Later work found most CMV-associated TCR beta chains apparently HLA-restricted. Accurate HLA-A and HLA-B prediction from TCR beta sequences was reported for most subjects. The number of N-insertions in an Asian-associated ancestry cluster was reportedly below the 666-donor mean in a later analysis. Listed as cytomegalovirus-associated were approximately 160 TCR beta chains.

A few counts support this clone. Its cognate antigen is unknown. 13 Jbeta primers and 60 Vbeta primers were used for the PCR. The data were produced by immunoSEQ multiplex PCR, yet TCRdb's version contains in-frame clones alone and is incomplete. The data contain some 89,000 clones, 78% of them seen just once; the ten biggest clones take up about 4%. Trimming removed 7 bases from V and 7 bases from J; junction bases left unmatched: 10. In germline, CDR1 is LNHDA, CDR2 SQIVND (reference sequence). CDR3 length equals 15 residues. This receptor was identified in a woman in her forties in good health and CMV-seropositive. Sequences were obtained from PBMCs. The chain employs TRBV19 and TRBJ2-1, with 10 bases matching TRBD2. Here the CDR3 reads CASTPSGRAGNEQFF. For the CDR3, the DNA is TGTGCCAGTACCCCGAGCGGGAGGGCCGGGAATGAGCAGTTCTTC. Full variable domain (outside the CDR3, taken from reference TRBV19 and TRBJ2-1): DGGITQSPKYLFRKEGQNVTLSCEQNLNHDAMYWYRQDPGQGLRLIYYSQIVNDFQKGDIAEGYSVSREKKESFPLTVTSAQKNPTAFYLCASTPSGRAGNEQFFGPGTRLTVL.